Listed below are T cell receptor beta chains from one sample, sequenced in a study of cytomegalovirus exposure and HLA in healthy donors. The table came from immunoSEQ multiplex PCR; TCRdb's copy has only in-frame clones and leaves some out. Among 140,000 or so clones listed, about 85% were seen once. The material sequenced was PBMCs. The receptors originated from a boy aged 2-9 years in good health and CMV-seronegative. Each CDR3 is given with its conserved first and last residue. The D gene is left open where the match is weak. Not all rows give a size; the values are once, few, many and, for expanded clones, a class.

J gene: TRBJ2-5
V gene: TRBV6-6
clone size: NA
D gene: NA
CDR3 DNA: TGTGCCAGCAGAACACAACCGGGGGGCCCTCAAGAGACCCAGTACTTC
CDR3 protein: CASRTQPGGPQETQYF

J gene: TRBJ2-3
V gene: TRBV5-6
clone size: NA
D gene: TRBD2
CDR3 DNA: TGTGCCAGCAGCTTAGCAAGGCTAGCGGGGCGTGTGGATACGCAGTATTTT
CDR3 protein: CASSLARLAGRVDTQYF

J gene: TRBJ2-7
V gene: TRBV7-2
clone size: NA
D gene: TRBD1
CDR3 DNA: TGTGCCAGCAGCTCATCCGGGACAGGGTGGACTAGGTCCTACGAGCAGTACTTC
CDR3 protein: CASSSSGTGWTRSYEQYF

J gene: TRBJ2-2
V gene: TRBV2
clone size: few
D gene: NA
CDR3 DNA: TGTGCCAGCAACTGGGAGGGGGCCGGGGAGCTGTTTTTT
CDR3 protein: CASNWEGAGELFF

J gene: TRBJ2-7
V gene: TRBV6-1
clone size: NA
D gene: NA
CDR3 DNA: TGTGCCAGCCCTAGGACGGGGTCCTACGAGCAGTACTTC
CDR3 protein: CASPRTGSYEQYF

J gene: TRBJ1-1
V gene: TRBV5-8
clone size: few
D gene: NA
CDR3 DNA: TGTGCCAGCAGCTTAAGGGGCCTGGACACTGAAGCTTTCTTT
CDR3 protein: CASSLRGLDTEAFF

J gene: TRBJ2-2
V gene: TRBV11-2
clone size: NA
D gene: TRBD1
CDR3 DNA: TGTGCCAGCAGCTTAGTGCTTGGACAGGGGGCCGGGGAGCTGTTTTTT
CDR3 protein: CASSLVLGQGAGELFF

J gene: TRBJ1-5
V gene: TRBV4-2
clone size: NA
D gene: TRBD1
CDR3 DNA: TGTGCCAGCAGCCAAGATTTGGGACAGGGTATCGGTCAGCCCCAGCATTTT
CDR3 protein: CASSQDLGQGIGQPQHF

J gene: TRBJ2-2
V gene: TRBV12-5
clone size: NA
D gene: TRBD2
CDR3 DNA: TGTGCTAGTGGTTTGGGGACTAGCGGGAGGGCCCCCGGGGAGCTGTTTTTT
CDR3 protein: CASGLGTSGRAPGELFF

J gene: TRBJ1-4
V gene: TRBV6-1
clone size: NA
D gene: NA
CDR3 DNA: TGTGCCAGCAGTGCCACAGGGGAAAAACTGTTTTTT
CDR3 protein: CASSATGEKLFF

J gene: TRBJ1-4
V gene: TRBV9
clone size: NA
D gene: TRBD1
CDR3 DNA: TGTGCCAGCAGCGGGACAGGGGGCTTCGTTCGGGATGAAAAACTGTTTTTT
CDR3 protein: CASSGTGGFVRDEKLFF

J gene: TRBJ2-7
V gene: TRBV9
clone size: NA
D gene: NA
CDR3 DNA: TGTGCCAGCAGTCCTCGGGGGGCTCTCTACGAGCAGTACTTC
CDR3 protein: CASSPRGALYEQYF

J gene: TRBJ2-2
V gene: TRBV7-9
clone size: NA
D gene: NA
CDR3 DNA: TGTGCCAGCAGCCCCGCATCCCGCGCCGGGGAGCTGTTTTTT
CDR3 protein: CASSPASRAGELFF

J gene: TRBJ1-4
V gene: TRBV6-4
clone size: NA
D gene: NA
CDR3 DNA: TGTGCCAGCAGTGACAGCCCAGGGGATAATGAAAAACTGTTTTTT
CDR3 protein: CASSDSPGDNEKLFF

J gene: TRBJ1-1
V gene: TRBV7-2
clone size: NA
D gene: NA
CDR3 DNA: TGTGCCAGCAGCTTAGATGCAGGCCATGGGGCTTTCTTT
CDR3 protein: CASSLDAGHGAFF

J gene: TRBJ1-6
V gene: TRBV25-1
clone size: once
D gene: NA
CDR3 DNA: TGTGCCAGCAGTGAGGAGGGAGTGTATAATTCACCCCTCCACTTT
CDR3 protein: CASSEEGVYNSPLHF

J gene: TRBJ2-7
V gene: TRBV19
clone size: NA
D gene: TRBD1
CDR3 DNA: TGTGCCAGTAGGTCTTCAGGGGGTCCGCCCTACGAGCAGTACTTC
CDR3 protein: CASRSSGGPPYEQYF

J gene: TRBJ2-3
V gene: TRBV7-9
clone size: NA
D gene: TRBD2
CDR3 DNA: TGTGCCAGCAGCTTGACTAGCGGGAGGGCCACAGATACGCAGTATTTT
CDR3 protein: CASSLTSGRATDTQYF

J gene: TRBJ2-3
V gene: TRBV4-1
clone size: once
D gene: NA
CDR3 DNA: TGCGCCAGCAGCCGCTACGGGACTGAGGCTCGCACAGATACGCAGTATTTT
CDR3 protein: CASSRYGTEARTDTQYF

J gene: TRBJ2-7
V gene: TRBV19
clone size: NA
D gene: TRBD1
CDR3 DNA: TGTGCCAGTAGTACTTTGACAGGGTCCTACGAGCAGTACTTC
CDR3 protein: CASSTLTGSYEQYF

J gene: TRBJ1-5
V gene: TRBV4-1
clone size: NA
D gene: NA
CDR3 DNA: TGCGCCAGCAGCCAACTAATGAACTACGAAAATCAGCCCCAGCATTTT
CDR3 protein: CASSQLMNYENQPQHF

J gene: TRBJ1-1
V gene: TRBV11-3
clone size: NA
D gene: NA
CDR3 DNA: TGTGCCAGCAGCCCAGGGGCAGTAAACACTGAAGCTTTCTTT
CDR3 protein: CASSPGAVNTEAFF

J gene: TRBJ2-7
V gene: TRBV5-5
clone size: NA
D gene: NA
CDR3 DNA: TGTGCCAGCAGCTTCGGGGGTAGTCTTGGCGAGCAGTACTTC
CDR3 protein: CASSFGGSLGEQYF

J gene: TRBJ2-1
V gene: TRBV7-9
clone size: NA
D gene: NA
CDR3 DNA: TGTGCCAGCAAAGGGGGAAATGAGCAGTTCTTC
CDR3 protein: CASKGGNEQFF